This passage covers 20 T cell receptor beta chains from one sample sequenced in a study of control samples from healthy donors and cancer patients. TCRdb's copy holds only in-frame clones and misses some; the assay was immunoSEQ multiplex PCR. Of around 84,000 clones listed, 91% are singletons. Sequenced material: blood. Receptor source: a man younger than 45 in good health.

J is TRBJ2-7 and V is TRBV6-5; D gene unclear. V lost 7 bases and J lost 3, with 19 bases in between. This CDR3 is built from 15 residues. The germline V gene encodes CDR1 MNHEY and CDR2 SVGAGI. In DNA, the CDR3 is TGTGCCAGCACCCTCTTCCTGGGAAGCTTCTACGAGCAGTACTTC. Translated: CASTLFLGSFYEQYF.

This chain joins TRBV5-4 and TRBJ2-1; D might be TRBD2 (7 bases). The germline V gene has CDR1 SGHNT and CDR2 YYREEE (reference sequence). The ends were cut back, 3 bases at V and 7 bases at J, with 17 bases in the middle. The CDR3 sequence is 15 residues long. The CDR3 loop is CASSSVGAGRNEQFF. The CDR3 region has the DNA TGTGCCAGCAGCTCGGTGGGGGCCGGGAGGAATGAGCAGTTCTTC.

This clone was recorded once. The chain combines TRBV10-1 with TRBJ1-2, with D perhaps TRBD1 (5 bases). The ends were cut back, 3 bases at V and 2 bases at J, with 7 bases in the middle. Looked up from germline, CDR1 is WNHNN and CDR2 is SYGVQD (reference sequence). The CDR3 runs to 13 residues. CDR3 DNA sequence: TGCGCCAGCAGTGATGGGGGAAACTATGGCTACACCTTC. Protein sequence: CASSDGGNYGYTF.

The rearrangement joins TRBV5-6 to TRBJ1-4, with D perhaps matching TRBD1 (5 bases). Deletions cut 2 bases from V and 7 bases from J, with 9 bases between. CDR1 is SGHDT and CDR2 is YYEEEE in the germline V gene. This CDR3 contains 13 residues. The CDR3 loop reads CASSFSGREKLFF. The CDR3 bases are TGTGCCAGCAGCTTTTCGGGACGTGAAAAACTGTTTTTT.

The chain employs TRBV18 and TRBJ1-2; 10 bases match TRBD1. The germline CDR1 and CDR2 sequences are KGHSH and LQKENI. The length of the CDR3 is 14 residues. J was trimmed by 7 bases and V by 3 bases; bases with no gene match: 5. The CDR3 bases are TGTGCCAGCTCACCCGACGGGACAGGGGTTGGCTACACCTTC. Amino acid sequence: CASSPDGTGVGYTF.

The V gene is TRBV10-3, the J gene TRBJ2-1, with 10 bases identical to TRBD2. V lost 6 bases, J lost 3 bases, and 5 bases stayed unmatched. The CDR3 spans 15 residues. Germline CDR1 is ENHRY and CDR2 is SYGVKD. CDR3 amino acids: CAIRNGLADYNEQFF. The DNA of the CDR3 is TGTGCCATCAGGAACGGACTAGCGGACTACAATGAGCAGTTCTTC.

The V gene is TRBV7-2, the J gene TRBJ2-1, with D maybe TRBD2 (5 bases). CDR1 is SGHTA and CDR2 is FQGNSA in the germline V gene. Trimming left V 1 base short and J 2 bases short, with 9 bases between. The CDR3 is 15 amino acids. CDR3 amino acids: CASSLVGSAYNEQFF. DNA of the CDR3: TGTGCCAGCAGCTTAGTGGGGAGTGCCTACAATGAGCAGTTCTTC.

The rearrangement links TRBV20-1 to TRBJ2-1; D is possibly TRBD1 or TRBD2 (6 bases each). Germline V lookup: CDR1 DFQATT, CDR2 SNEGSKA (reference sequence). The V gene lost 3 bases and the J gene lost 4 bases, with 13 bases spanning the gap. This CDR3 contains 14 residues. The CDR3 reads CSASAGHPYNEQFF. CDR3 sequence (DNA): TGCAGTGCTAGTGCGGGACACCCATACAATGAGCAGTTCTTC.

The chain carries TRBV2 and TRBJ2-7; 7 positions agree with TRBD2. The germline CDR1 and CDR2 sequences are SNHLY and FYNNEI. V lost 7 bases, J lost 1 base, and 7 bases stayed unmatched. The CDR3 contains 14 residues. The CDR3 region is CASIREGLSYEQYF. Written as DNA, the CDR3 is TGTGCCAGCATTAGGGAGGGCCTTTCCTACGAGCAGTACTTC.

This chain joins TRBV19 and TRBJ2-3; TRBD2 matches at 10 bases. The CDR3 is 14 amino acids. V was clipped by 6 bases and J by 3 bases; unmatched bases: 3. Germline CDR1 is LNHDA and CDR2 is SQIVND (reference sequence). The CDR3 reads CASRASGGTDTQYF. The CDR3 nucleotides are TGTGCCAGTAGGGCTAGCGGGGGAACAGATACGCAGTATTTT.

The chain has TRBV2 and TRBJ2-1; 13 nucleotides agree with TRBD2. From germline, CDR1 is SNHLY and CDR2 FYNNEI. V gave up 6 bases and J gave up 2 bases; unmatched junction bases: 4. This CDR3 has 16 amino acids. CDR3 amino acids: CASRAGTSGAYNEQFF. The CDR3 nucleotides read TGTGCCAGCAGGGCCGGGACTAGCGGGGCCTACAATGAGCAGTTCTTC.

This sequence joins TRBV24-1 and TRBJ2-5; D unclear. This CDR3 region has 13 residues. The V end was cut by 9 bases, the J end by 0 bases, with 10 bases between. Germline lookup yields CDR1 KGHDR and CDR2 SFDVKD. The CDR3 region is CATCDRYQETQYF. The CDR3 bases are TGTGCCACCTGCGATCGGTACCAAGAGACCCAGTACTTC.

This chain links TRBV3-1 (or the pseudogene TRBV3-2) with TRBJ2-7; TRBD2 agrees at 10 bases. This CDR3 is built from 15 residues. Germline assignment: CDR1 LGHDT and CDR2 YNNKEL (reference sequence). V lost 1 base to trimming and J lost 7 bases; unmatched junction nucleotides: 7. For the CDR3, the DNA is TGTGCCAGCAGCCAAGGTCTAGCGGGAGTAGGGGAGCAGTACTTC. As protein: CASSQGLAGVGEQYF.

The J gene is TRBJ1-5, the V gene TRBV28, with D tentatively TRBD1 (5 bases). Germline values: CDR1 MDHEN, CDR2 SYDVKM. This CDR3 contains 15 residues. Trimming took off 8 bases at V and 3 bases at J, with 17 bases between the two ends. The CDR3 DNA follows: TGTGCCAGCCCTCCGGCTGGGGGAACCAATCAGCCCCAGCATTTT. It specifies CASPPAGGTNQPQHF.

The chain combines TRBV18 with TRBJ1-1; D not certain. The CDR3 runs 13 residues. V was trimmed by 2 bases and J by 1 base, leaving 5 bases between them. Germline V CDR1 and CDR2: KGHSH, LQKENI. The CDR3 reads CASSPGGNTEAFF. The CDR3 region has the DNA TGTGCCAGCTCACCAGGAGGGAACACTGAAGCTTTCTTT.

The genes are TRBV6-1 and TRBJ1-5, with no clear D. CDR1 and CDR2 from the germline V gene are MNHNS and SASEGT. With 3 bases removed from V and 3 bases from J, the gap between germline ends came to 6 bases. This CDR3 is built from 13 residues. The CDR3 sequence: CASSDYINQPQHF. The CDR3 DNA reads as TGTGCCAGCAGTGATTACATCAATCAGCCCCAGCATTTT.

The chain employs TRBV6-1 and TRBJ2-5; 7 bases line up with TRBD1. J lost 4 bases, V lost 2 bases, and 10 bases had no gene match. The CDR3 length is 16 residues. From germline, CDR1 is MNHNS and CDR2 SASEGT. For the CDR3, the DNA is TGTGCCAGCAGTGAAATTACAGGGGCGTGGAGAGAGACCCAGTACTTC. Residues: CASSEITGAWRETQYF.

The V gene is TRBV18, the J gene TRBJ2-1; perhaps TRBD1 as D (6 bases). Deletions cut 1 base from V and 0 bases from J, with 22 bases between. The CDR3 loop spans 20 amino acids. Germline values: CDR1 KGHSH, CDR2 LQKENI. CDR3 region: CASSPQVAAAGASSYNEQFF. The CDR3 DNA reads TGTGCCAGCTCACCACAAGTCGCTGCTGCAGGGGCCAGCTCCTACAATGAGCAGTTCTTC.

The chain links TRBV4-1 to TRBJ2-1, with 8 bases fitting TRBD2. The junction had 15 bases not matched to a gene; V was cut back by 2 bases and J by 9 bases. The CDR3 has 17 residues. Germline CDR1 MGHRA, CDR2 YSYEKL. The CDR3 DNA reads TGCGCCAGCAGCCAATCCCCGGCGGGAGGTTTTATTGGTGAGCAGTTCTTC. Translated, it gives CASSQSPAGGFIGEQFF.

This chain uses TRBV4-1 with TRBJ2-5; 7 bases map to TRBD1. The V and J ends lost 4 bases and 2 bases, in that order; junction bases with no gene match: 7. The CDR3 consists of 15 residues. Germline-derived CDR1 and CDR2 are MGHRA and YSYEKL. The CDR3 loop reads CASSRQTGQQETQYF. Written as DNA, the CDR3 is TGCGCCAGCAGCCGCCAAACGGGACAGCAAGAGACCCAGTACTTC.